This record covers a single T cell receptor beta chain. As yet, its antigen is unknown. This record comes from a study of cytomegalovirus exposure and HLA in healthy donors. Germline V CDR1 and CDR2: MDHEN, SYDVKM. The J segment lost 6 bases and the V segment lost 4 bases, leaving 4 bases of the junction unmatched. This CDR3 spans 14 amino acids. A multiplex PCR was run with 60 Vbeta primers and 13 Jbeta primers. Methods used by the authors: Later analysis identified some 88 million unique TCR beta chains, some 10 million shared. The assay was immunoSEQ multiplex PCR, and TCRdb's table has in-frame clones only and misses some. D and trimming were read from the DNA, whereas the V and J calls and clone size are those reported in that table. Here the sample spans approximately 160,000 clones, about three quarters being singletons. Study-level points and caveats: Previously analyzed data showed that most TCR beta V segments were productive at a frequency of about 90% or about 30%.

This TCR was recovered from a woman aged 40 to 49 in good health and CMV-seropositive. The rearrangement links TRBV28 to TRBJ2-4; TRBD2 matches at 9 bases. Sample: PBMCs. CDR3 residues: CASSSGTSTNIQYF. The CDR3, as DNA: TGTGCCAGCAGTTCTGGGACTAGCACAAACATTCAGTACTTC.